This T cell receptor beta chain came from a study of shared clonotypes between healthy human individuals (dated by TCRdb to 2020 to 2021). Some background on the complete study: Three men and two women, aged 18 to 49 years, made up the cohort. For each donor, CD4 naive and CD4 memory were each given three plates, CD8 naive was given two plates, and CD8 memory was given one plate. To estimate repertoire size and how much clonotypes are shared between individuals, the study performed deep sequencing of blood TCR repertoires from a few healthy adults. Libraries were prepared and TCR repertoires were sequenced by different laboratories using diverse techniques, in order to increase sequencing depth and limit assay-specific biases. Each donor's leukapheresis produced roughly between about 0.8 and 8.9 billion PBMCs. Study-wide conclusions, independent of this receptor: Incomplete sequencing was indicated by rarefaction of sorted-subset datasets, despite the large sequencing depth. Estimated clonotype richness was generally larger for naive than for memory subsets. The small number of donors limited the genetic and exposure-history diversity represented. Pairwise subsampling indicated that sequencing depth was expected to affect the degree of clonotype sharing among donors. Compared with non-shared clonotypes, clonotypes shared by all four sorted-subset donors had higher generation probabilities. When several donors were compared, the shared fraction of clonotypes was around 5.1% for naive CD4, approximately 3.5% for naive CD8, 2.3% for memory CD4, and 0.4% for memory CD8. Sampling was restricted to blood, and TCR repertoires in tissue are likely to differ from TCR repertoires in blood.

Spanning cysteine to phenylalanine, the CDR3 consists of 16 amino acids. This entry keeps only the CDR3 DNA: 48 bases, framed from base 1. V is clipped by 3 bases and J by 2 bases, and the sequence between their germline boundaries is 17 bases long. As encoded in the germline V gene (reference sequence), CDR1 is SGHNT while CDR2 is YYREEE. Details on this clone: This clone's antigen is unknown. Qualities for individual bases were not recorded, and no much larger clone is one base off.

TCR CDR3 regions were amplified from genomic DNA by multiplex PCR using the deep immunoSEQ assay. Extracted genomic DNA from each cell subset was spread evenly across all wells of several immunoSEQ 96-well plates, with each plate serving as a replicate. Each replicate PCR for sorted subsets received about 220 ng genomic DNA, equal to roughly 30,000 T cell genomes. The purified libraries were quantified using a Qubit 3.0 fluorometer, sized with a Bioanalyzer 2100, and then quantified again using the KAPA Library Quantification kit. Every immunoSEQ 96-well plate was sequenced on a separate single-read 150-cycle Illumina NextSeq 550 flow cell. The authors processed their data as follows. Because only junctional sequences without quality scores were contained in the immunoSEQ output, filtering matching that applied to full-length reads could not be performed. Sequences were annotated with PyIR, a Python wrapper for IgBLAST v1.9, and V/J genes and CDR3 were assigned using IMGT germline references. Any read was removed if the V/J assignment was weak (E-value above 1e-6), the CDR3 was missing, or the read contained stop codons, out-of-frame junctions, or ambiguous translated residues. V3J clonotypes were defined as sequences sharing an identical inferred V gene, J gene, and CDR3 amino acid sequence. The percentage overlap between two repertoires was calculated by dividing the number of shared unique clonotypes by the size of the smaller repertoire. Three approaches were used to assess repertoire richness: RTK rarefaction, the Chao1 estimator, and Recon v2.1 estimates of unobserved clonotypes. Generation probabilities for all TCRbeta clonotypes obtained by the gDNA method from several donors were computed using OLGA. TCRdb mirrors the immuneACCESS table, restricted to in-frame sequences. Some clones are absent from its copies; in checked studies, under half trace to an unresolved V gene, and the reason for the others is unknown. That table furnishes V, J and clone size, whereas the DNA furnished D and trimming. The sample data list about 1.1 million clones, and more than 75% of these were observed just once. The top ten constitute more than 0.55% of the sample.

Donors were healthy HIV-negative adults with no recently reported acute infections or vaccinations. All donors were Caucasian adults living in Nashville, Tennessee, USA. CD4+ T cells were enriched by magnetic negative selection; naive cells were then positively selected on CD45RA, and the negative fraction formed the memory subset. Blood was obtained by leukapheresis, after which PBMCs were separated by Ficoll-Histopaque density gradient centrifugation and cryopreserved in liquid nitrogen vapor phase. Analytical flow cytometry was used to check the purity and quantity of every magnetically sorted T cell population. Each sorted fraction had its genomic DNA isolated and then quantified by UV absorbance on a Nanodrop 2000c.

The source of this sequence is a man between 18 and 29 years old in good health. Some clones in this sample may be carry-over from other donors' samples. Sample: memory CD4+ T cells from PBMCs. The cell subset or site label, as the study defines it: CD45RA-negative fraction. The chain joins TRBV5-4 to TRBJ2-5; the D region may be TRBD1 or TRBD2, each matching 6 bases equally. CDR3 sequence: CASSWAQGRRQETQYF. The bases read TGTGCCAGCAGCTGGGCTCAGGGGAGGAGACAAGAGACCCAGTACTTC.